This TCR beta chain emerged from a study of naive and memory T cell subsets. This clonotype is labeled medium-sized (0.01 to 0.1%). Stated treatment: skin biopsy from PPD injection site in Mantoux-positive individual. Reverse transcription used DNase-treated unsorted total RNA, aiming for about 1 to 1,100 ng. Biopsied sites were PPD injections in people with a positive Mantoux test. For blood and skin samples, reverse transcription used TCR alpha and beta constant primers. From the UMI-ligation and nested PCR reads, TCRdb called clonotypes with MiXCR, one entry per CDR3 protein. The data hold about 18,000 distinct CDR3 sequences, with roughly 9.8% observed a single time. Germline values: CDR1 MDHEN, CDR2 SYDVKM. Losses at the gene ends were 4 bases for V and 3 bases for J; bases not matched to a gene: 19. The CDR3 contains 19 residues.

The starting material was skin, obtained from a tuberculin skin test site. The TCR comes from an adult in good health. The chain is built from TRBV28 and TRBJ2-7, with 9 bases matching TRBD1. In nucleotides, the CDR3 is TGTGCCAGCAGTTCACACTCCCCGGGACAGGGAAGGCCTTACTACGAGCAGTACTTC. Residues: CASSSHSPGQGRPYYEQYF.